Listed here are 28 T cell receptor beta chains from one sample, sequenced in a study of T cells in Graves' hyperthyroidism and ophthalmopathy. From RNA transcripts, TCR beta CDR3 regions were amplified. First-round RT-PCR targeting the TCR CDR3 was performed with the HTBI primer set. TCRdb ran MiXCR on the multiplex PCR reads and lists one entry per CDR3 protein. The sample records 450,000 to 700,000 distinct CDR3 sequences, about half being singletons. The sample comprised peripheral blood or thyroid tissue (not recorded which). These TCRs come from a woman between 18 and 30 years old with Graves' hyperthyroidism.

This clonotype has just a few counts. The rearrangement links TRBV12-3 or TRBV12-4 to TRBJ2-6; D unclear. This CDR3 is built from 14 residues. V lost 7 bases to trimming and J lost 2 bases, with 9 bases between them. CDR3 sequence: CASTLFPGANVLTF. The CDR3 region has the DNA TGTGCCAGCACTCTGTTCCCTGGGGCCAACGTCCTGACTTTC.

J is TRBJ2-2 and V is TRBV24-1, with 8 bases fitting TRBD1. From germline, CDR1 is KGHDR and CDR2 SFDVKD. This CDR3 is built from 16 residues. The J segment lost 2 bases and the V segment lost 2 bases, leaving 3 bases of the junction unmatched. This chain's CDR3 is CATSDWTGKNTGELFF. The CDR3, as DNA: TGTGCCACCAGTGATTGGACAGGGAAAAACACCGGGGAGCTGTTTTTT.

CDR3 DNA: TGTGCCACCAGTGACTCCGGGACTAGTCGTTCTGAGCAGTTCTTC. The encoded protein is CATSDSGTSRSEQFF. This chain connects TRBV24-1 to TRBJ2-1; 8 bases are a match to TRBD2. CDR1 is KGHDR and CDR2 is SFDVKD in the germline V gene. The CDR3 runs 15 residues. The V segment lost 4 bases and the J segment 9 bases; nucleotides outside the gene matches: 10.

Here the CDR3 DNA reads TGTGCGTCCCCCGGGACAGGGGTGTCACCCCTCCACTTT. Its translation is CASPGTGVSPLHF. This chain uses TRBV10-3 with TRBJ1-6, with TRBD1 matching 10 bases. Germline V gives CDR1 ENHRY, CDR2 SYGVKD. The CDR3 has 13 residues.

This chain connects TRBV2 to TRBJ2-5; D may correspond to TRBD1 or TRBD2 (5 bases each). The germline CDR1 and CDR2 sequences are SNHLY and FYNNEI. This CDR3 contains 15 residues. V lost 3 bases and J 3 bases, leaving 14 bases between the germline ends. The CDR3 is CASSDGANAEETQYF. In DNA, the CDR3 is TGTGCCAGCAGTGACGGGGCGAACGCTGAAGAGACCCAGTACTTC.

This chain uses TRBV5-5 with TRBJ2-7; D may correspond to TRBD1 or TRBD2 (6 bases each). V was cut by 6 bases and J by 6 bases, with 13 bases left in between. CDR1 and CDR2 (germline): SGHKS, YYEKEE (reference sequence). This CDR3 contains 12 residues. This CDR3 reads CASTLGGLEQYF. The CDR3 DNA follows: TGTGCCAGCACTCTTGGGGGGCTCGAGCAGTACTTC.

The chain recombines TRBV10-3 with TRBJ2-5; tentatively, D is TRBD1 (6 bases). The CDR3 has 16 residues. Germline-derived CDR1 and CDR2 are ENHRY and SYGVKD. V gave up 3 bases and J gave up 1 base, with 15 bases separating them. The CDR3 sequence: CAISEATGSGQETQYF. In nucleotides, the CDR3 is TGTGCCATCAGTGAAGCGACAGGTAGTGGCCAAGAGACCCAGTACTTC.

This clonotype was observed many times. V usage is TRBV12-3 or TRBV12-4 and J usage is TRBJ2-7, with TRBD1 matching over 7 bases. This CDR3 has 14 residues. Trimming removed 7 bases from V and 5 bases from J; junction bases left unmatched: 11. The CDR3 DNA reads TGTGCCAGCACCTCCCTTGACAGGGCCCACGAGCAGTACTTC. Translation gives CASTSLDRAHEQYF.

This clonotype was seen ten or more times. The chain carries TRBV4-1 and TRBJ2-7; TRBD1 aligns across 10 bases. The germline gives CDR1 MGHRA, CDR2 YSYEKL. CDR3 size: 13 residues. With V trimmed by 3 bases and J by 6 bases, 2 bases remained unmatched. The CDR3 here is CASSQGTGVEQYF. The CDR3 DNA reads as TGCGCCAGCAGCCAGGGGACAGGGGTCGAGCAGTACTTC.

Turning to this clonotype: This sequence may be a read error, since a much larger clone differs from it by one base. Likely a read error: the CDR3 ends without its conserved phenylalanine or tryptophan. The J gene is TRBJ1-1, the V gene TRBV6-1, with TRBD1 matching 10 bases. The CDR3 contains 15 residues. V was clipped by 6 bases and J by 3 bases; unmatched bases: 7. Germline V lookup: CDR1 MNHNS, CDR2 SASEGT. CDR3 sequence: CASRPHGTGDTEAFL. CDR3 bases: TGTGCCAGCAGACCGCACGGGACAGGGGACACTGAAGCTTTCCTT.

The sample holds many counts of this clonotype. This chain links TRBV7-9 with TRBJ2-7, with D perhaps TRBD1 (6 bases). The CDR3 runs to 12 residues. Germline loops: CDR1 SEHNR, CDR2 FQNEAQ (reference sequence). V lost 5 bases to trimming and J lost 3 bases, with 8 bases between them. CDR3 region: CASSKTGYEQYF. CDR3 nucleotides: TGTGCCAGCAGCAAGACAGGCTACGAGCAGTACTTC.

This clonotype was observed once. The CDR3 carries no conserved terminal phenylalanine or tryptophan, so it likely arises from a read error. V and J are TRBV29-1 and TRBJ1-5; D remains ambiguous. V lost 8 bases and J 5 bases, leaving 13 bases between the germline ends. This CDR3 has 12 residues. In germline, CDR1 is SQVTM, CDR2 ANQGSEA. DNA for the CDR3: TGCAGCATTGTTTTCGGGGATCAGCCCCAGCATTCT. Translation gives CSIVFGDQPQHS.

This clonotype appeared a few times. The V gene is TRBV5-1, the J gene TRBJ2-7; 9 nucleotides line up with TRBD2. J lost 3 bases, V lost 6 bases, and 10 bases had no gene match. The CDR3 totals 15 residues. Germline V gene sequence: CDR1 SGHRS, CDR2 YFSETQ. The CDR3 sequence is CASTSPGLADYEQYF. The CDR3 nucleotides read TGCGCCAGCACCTCCCCGGGACTAGCTGACTACGAGCAGTACTTC.

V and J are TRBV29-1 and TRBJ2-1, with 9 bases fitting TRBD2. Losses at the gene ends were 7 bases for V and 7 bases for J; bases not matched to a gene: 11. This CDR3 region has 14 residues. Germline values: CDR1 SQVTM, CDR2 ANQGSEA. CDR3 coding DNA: TGCAGCGCTTCCGGGACTAGCAAGTATAATGAGCAGTTCTTC. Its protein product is CSASGTSKYNEQFF.

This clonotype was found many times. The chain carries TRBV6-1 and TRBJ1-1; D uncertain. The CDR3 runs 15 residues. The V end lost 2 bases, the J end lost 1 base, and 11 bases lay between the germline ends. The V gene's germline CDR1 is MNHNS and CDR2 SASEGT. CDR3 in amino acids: CASSESGPRNTEAFF. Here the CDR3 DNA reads TGTGCCAGCAGTGAATCGGGCCCGAGGAACACTGAAGCTTTCTTT.

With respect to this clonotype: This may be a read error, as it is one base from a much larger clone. CDR3 DNA sequence: TGCGCCAGCAGCCAAGGGGACAGAAGCCCCTATAATTCACCCCTCCACTTT. This translates into CASSQGDRSPYNSPLHF. The chain is built from TRBV5-1 and TRBJ1-6; 7 nucleotides align to TRBD1. The V and J ends lost 4 bases and 2 bases, in that order; junction bases with no gene match: 9. The germline V gene has CDR1 SGHRS and CDR2 YFSETQ. This CDR3 is built from 17 residues.

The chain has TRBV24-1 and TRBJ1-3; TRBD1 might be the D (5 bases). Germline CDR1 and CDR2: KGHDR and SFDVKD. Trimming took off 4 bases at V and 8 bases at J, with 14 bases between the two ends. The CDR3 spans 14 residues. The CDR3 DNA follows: TGTGCCACCAGTGAACAGGATTATGGCTACACCATATATTTT. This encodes CATSEQDYGYTIYF.

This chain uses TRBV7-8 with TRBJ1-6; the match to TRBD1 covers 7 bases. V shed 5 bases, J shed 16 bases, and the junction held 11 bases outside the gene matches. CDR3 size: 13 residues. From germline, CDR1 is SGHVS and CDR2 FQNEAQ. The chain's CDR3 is CASSHRGHGELHF. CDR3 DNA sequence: TGTGCCAGCAGCCATAGGGGGCACGGGGAGCTCCACTTT.

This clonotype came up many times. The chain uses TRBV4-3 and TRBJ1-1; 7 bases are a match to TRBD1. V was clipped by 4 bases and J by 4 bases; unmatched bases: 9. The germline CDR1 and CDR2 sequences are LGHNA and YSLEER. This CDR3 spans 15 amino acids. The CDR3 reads CASSLEQGSATEAFF. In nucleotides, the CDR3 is TGCGCCAGCAGCCTCGAACAGGGGTCGGCCACTGAAGCTTTCTTT.

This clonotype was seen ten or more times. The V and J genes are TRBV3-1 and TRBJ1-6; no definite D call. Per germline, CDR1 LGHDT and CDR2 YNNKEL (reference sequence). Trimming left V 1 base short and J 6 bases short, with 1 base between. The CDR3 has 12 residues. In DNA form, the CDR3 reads TGTGCCAGCAGCCAAGTTAATTCACCCCTCCACTTT. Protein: CASSQVNSPLHF.

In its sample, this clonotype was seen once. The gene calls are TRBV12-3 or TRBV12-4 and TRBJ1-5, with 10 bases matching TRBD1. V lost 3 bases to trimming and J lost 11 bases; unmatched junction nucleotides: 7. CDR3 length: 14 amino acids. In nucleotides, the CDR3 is TGTGCCAGCAGTTTTGACAGGGGGCCGGAGACCCAGCATTTT. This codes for CASSFDRGPETQHF.

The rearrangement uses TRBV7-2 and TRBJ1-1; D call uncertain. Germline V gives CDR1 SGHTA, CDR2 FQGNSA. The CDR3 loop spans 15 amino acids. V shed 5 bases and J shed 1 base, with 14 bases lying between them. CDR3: CASSRRRAPNTEAFF. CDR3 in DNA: TGTGCCAGCAGCCGCCGGCGGGCACCGAACACTGAAGCTTTCTTT.

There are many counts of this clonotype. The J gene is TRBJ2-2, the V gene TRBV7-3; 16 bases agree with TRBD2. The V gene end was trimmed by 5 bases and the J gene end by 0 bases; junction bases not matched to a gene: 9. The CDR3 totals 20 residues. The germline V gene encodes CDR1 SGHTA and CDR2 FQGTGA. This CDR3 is CASSRKSGLAGGANTGELFF. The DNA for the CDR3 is TGTGCCAGCAGCAGGAAATCGGGACTAGCGGGAGGGGCGAACACCGGGGAGCTGTTTTTT.

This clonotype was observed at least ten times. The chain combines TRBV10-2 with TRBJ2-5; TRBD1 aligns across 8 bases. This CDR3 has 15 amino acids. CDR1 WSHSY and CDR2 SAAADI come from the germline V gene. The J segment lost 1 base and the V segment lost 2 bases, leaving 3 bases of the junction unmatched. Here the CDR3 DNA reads TGCGCCAGCAGTGAGCAAGGACAGGGCCAAGAGACCCAGTACTTC. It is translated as CASSEQGQGQETQYF.

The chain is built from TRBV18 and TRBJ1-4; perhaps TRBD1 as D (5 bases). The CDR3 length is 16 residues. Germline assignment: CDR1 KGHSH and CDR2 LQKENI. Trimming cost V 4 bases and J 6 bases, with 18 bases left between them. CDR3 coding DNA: TGTGCCAGCTCACGCCAAATTCGGGGGATCGATGAAAAACTGTTTTTT. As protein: CASSRQIRGIDEKLFF.

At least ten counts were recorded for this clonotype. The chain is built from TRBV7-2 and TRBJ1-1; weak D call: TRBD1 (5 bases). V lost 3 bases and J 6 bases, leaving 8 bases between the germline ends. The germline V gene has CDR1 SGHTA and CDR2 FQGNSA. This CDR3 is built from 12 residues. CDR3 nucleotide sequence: TGTGCCAGCAGCTTGGACACACCTGAAGCTTTCTTT. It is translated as CASSLDTPEAFF.

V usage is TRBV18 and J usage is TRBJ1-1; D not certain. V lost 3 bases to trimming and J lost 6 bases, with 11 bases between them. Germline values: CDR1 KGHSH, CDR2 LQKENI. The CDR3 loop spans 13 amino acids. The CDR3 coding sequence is TGTGCCAGCTCACCCTCTAAGGTCGCTGAAGCTTTCTTT. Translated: CASSPSKVAEAFF.

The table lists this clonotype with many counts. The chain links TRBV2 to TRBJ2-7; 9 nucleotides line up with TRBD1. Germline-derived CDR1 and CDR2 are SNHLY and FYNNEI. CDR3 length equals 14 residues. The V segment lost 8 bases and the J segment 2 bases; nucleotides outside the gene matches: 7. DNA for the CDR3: TGTGCCAGCTCCGACCGGGACAGGGCCTACGAGCAGTACTTC. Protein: CASSDRDRAYEQYF.